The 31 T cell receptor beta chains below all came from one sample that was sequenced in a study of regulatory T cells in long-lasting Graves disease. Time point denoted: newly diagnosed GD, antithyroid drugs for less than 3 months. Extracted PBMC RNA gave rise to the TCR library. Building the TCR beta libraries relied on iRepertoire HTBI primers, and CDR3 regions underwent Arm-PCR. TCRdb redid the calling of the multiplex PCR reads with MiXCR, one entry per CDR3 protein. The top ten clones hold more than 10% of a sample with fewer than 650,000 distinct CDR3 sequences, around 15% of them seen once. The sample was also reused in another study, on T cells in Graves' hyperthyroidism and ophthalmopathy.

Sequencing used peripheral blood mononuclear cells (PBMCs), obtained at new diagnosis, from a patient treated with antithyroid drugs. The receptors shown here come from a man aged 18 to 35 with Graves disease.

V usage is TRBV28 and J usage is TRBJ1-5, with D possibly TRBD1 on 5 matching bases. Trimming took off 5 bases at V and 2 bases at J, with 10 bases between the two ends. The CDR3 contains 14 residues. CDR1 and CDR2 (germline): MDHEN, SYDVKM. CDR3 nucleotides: TGTGCCAGCAGTAATCCGGGGGGCAATCAGCCCCAGCATTTT. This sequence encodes CASSNPGGNQPQHF.

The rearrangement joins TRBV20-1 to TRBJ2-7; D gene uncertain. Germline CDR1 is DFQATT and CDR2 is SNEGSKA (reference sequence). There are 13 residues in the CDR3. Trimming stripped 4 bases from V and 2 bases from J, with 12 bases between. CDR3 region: CSAMAAETYEQYF. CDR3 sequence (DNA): TGCAGTGCTATGGCAGCTGAGACCTACGAGCAGTACTTC.

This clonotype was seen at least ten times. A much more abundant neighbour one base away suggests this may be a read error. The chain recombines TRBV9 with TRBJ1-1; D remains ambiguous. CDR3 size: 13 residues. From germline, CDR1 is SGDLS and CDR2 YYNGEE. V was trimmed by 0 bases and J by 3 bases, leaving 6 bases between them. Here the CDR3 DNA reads TGTGCCAGCAGCGTAGGAGGGTACACTGAAGCTTTCTTT. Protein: CASSVGGYTEAFF.

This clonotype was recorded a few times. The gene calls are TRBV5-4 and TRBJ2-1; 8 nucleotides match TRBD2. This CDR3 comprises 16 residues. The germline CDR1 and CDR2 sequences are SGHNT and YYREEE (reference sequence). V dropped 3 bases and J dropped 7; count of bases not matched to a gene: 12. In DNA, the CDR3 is TGTGCCAGCAGCTCGGGAGGGCTTAACTCCGGGAATGAGCAGTTCTTC. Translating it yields CASSSGGLNSGNEQFF. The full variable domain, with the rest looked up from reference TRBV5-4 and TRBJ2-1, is ETGVTQSPTHLIKTRGQQVTLRCSSQSGHNTVSWYQQALGQGPQFIFQYYREEENGRGNFPPRFSGLQFPNYSSELNVNALELDDSALYLCASSSGGLNSGNEQFFGPGTRLTVL.

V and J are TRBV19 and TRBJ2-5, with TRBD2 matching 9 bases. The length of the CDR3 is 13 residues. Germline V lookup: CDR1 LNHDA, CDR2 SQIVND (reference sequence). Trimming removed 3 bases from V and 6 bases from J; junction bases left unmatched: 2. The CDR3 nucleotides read TGTGCCAGTAGTATTCTAGCGGGAAAGACCCAGTACTTC. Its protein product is CASSILAGKTQYF.

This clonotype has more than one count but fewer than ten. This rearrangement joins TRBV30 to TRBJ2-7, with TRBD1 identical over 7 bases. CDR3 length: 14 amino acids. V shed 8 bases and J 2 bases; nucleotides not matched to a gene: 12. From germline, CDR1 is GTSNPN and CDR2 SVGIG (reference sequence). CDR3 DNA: TGTGCCGGAATGAACAGGGGCAACCCCTACGAGCAGTACTTC. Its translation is CAGMNRGNPYEQYF.

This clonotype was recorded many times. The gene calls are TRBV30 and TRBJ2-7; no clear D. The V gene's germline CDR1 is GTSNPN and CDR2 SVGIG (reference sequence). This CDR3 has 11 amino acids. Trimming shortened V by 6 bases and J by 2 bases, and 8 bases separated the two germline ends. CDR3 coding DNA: TGTGCCTGCTACAACGCCTACGAGCAGTACTTC. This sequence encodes CACYNAYEQYF. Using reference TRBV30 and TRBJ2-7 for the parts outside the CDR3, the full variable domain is SQTIHQWPATLVQPVGSPLSLECTVEGTSNPNLYWYRQAAGRGLQLLFYSVGIGQISSEVPQNLSASRPQDRQFILSSKKLLLSDSGFYLCACYNAYEQYFGPGTRLTVT.

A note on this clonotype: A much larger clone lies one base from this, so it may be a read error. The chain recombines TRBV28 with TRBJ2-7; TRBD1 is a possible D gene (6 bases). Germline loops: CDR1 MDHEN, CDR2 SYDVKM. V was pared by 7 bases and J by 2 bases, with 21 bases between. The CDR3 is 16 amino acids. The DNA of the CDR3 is TGTGCCAGCACCCCCACGAAGACAGGCGCCACCTACGAGCAGTACTTC. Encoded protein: CASTPTKTGATYEQYF.

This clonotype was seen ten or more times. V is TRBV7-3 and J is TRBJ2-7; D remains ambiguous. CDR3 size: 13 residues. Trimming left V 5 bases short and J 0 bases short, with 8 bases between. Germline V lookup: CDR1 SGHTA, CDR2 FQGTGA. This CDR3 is CASSQDFSYEQYF. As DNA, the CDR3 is TGTGCCAGCAGCCAAGACTTCTCCTACGAGCAGTACTTC.

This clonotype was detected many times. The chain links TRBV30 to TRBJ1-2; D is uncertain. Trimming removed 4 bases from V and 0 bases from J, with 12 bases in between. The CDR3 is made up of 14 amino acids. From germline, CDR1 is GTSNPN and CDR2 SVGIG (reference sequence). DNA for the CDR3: TGTGCCTGGACACCAACATCAGCTAACTATGGCTACACCTTC. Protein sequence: CAWTPTSANYGYTF.

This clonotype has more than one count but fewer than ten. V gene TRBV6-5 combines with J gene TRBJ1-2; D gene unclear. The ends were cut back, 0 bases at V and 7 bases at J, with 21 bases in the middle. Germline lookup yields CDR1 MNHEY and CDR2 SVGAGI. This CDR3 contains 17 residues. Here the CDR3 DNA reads TGTGCCAGCAGTTACTCGAGGTTACCGGCCGGGCATCTTGGCTACACCTTC. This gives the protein CASSYSRLPAGHLGYTF.

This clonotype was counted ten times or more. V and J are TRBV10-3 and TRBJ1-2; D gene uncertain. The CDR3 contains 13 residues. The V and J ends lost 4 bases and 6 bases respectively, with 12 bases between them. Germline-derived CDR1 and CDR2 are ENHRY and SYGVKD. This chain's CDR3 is CAISVEVADGYTF. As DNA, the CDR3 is TGTGCCATCAGTGTGGAGGTTGCGGATGGCTACACCTTC.

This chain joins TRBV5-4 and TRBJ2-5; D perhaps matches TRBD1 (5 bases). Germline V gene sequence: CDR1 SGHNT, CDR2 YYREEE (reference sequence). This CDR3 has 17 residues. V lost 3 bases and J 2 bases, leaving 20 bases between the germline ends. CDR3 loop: CASSSELWVREQETQYF. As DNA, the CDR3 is TGTGCCAGCAGCTCAGAACTCTGGGTCAGGGAACAAGAGACCCAGTACTTC.

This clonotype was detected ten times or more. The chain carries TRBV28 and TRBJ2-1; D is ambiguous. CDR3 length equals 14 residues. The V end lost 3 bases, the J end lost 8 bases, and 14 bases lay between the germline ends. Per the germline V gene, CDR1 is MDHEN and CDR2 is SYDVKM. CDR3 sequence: CASSLGPVEDEQFF. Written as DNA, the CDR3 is TGTGCCAGCAGTTTGGGCCCAGTGGAAGATGAGCAGTTCTTC.

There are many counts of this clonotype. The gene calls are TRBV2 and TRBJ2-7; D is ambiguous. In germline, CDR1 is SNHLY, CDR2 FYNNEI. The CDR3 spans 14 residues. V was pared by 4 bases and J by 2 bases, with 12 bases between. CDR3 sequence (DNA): TGTGCCAGCAGTGTTGAACTTGGCACCTACGAGCAGTACTTC. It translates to CASSVELGTYEQYF.

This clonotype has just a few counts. The CDR3 nucleotides are TGTGCCAGCAGCTTAACCGGTAGGGGGCTTTTGAACACTGAAGCTTTCTTT. It specifies CASSLTGRGLLNTEAFF. V usage is TRBV7-3 and J usage is TRBJ1-1, with TRBD1 matching over 7 bases. V lost 0 bases, J lost 0 bases, and 7 bases stayed unmatched. The CDR3 spans 17 residues. Germline V CDR1 and CDR2: SGHTA, FQGTGA.

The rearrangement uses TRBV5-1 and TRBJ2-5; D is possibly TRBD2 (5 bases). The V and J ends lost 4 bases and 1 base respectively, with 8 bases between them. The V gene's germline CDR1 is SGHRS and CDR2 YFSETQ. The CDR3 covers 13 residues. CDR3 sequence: CASSSTSQETQYF. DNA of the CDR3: TGCGCCAGCAGCAGTACTAGCCAAGAGACCCAGTACTTC.

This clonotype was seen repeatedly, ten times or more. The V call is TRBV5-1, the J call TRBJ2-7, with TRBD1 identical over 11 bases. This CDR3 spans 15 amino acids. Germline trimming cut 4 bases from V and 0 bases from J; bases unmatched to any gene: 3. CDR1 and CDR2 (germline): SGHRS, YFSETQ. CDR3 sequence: CASSGGTGGSYEQYF. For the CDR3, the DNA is TGCGCCAGCAGCGGCGGGACAGGGGGCTCCTACGAGCAGTACTTC.

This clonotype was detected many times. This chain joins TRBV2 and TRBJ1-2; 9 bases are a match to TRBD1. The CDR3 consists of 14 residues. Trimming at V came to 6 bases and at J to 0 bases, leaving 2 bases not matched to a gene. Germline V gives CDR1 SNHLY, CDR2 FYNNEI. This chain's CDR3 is CASRQGAANYGYTF. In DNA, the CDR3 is TGTGCCAGCAGACAGGGGGCTGCTAACTATGGCTACACCTTC.

CDR3 amino acids: CASSRLLAGAGTDTQYF. The CDR3 region has the DNA TGTGCCAGCAGCCGATTACTAGCGGGAGCTGGCACAGATACGCAGTATTTT. This chain joins TRBV3-1 and TRBJ2-3, with 11 bases identical to TRBD2. Germline assignment: CDR1 LGHDT and CDR2 YNNKEL (reference sequence). This CDR3 contains 17 residues. V dropped 4 bases and J dropped 1; count of bases not matched to a gene: 7.

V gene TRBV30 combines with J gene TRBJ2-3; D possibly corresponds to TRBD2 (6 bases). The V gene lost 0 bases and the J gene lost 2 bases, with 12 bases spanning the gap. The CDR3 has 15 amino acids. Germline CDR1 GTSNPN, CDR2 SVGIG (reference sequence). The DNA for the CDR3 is TGTGCCTGGAGTGTAAGGCGGGACCCCACAGATACGCAGTATTTT. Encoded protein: CAWSVRRDPTDTQYF. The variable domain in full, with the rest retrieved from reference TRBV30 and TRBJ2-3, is SQTIHQWPATLVQPVGSPLSLECTVEGTSNPNLYWYRQAAGRGLQLLFYSVGIGQISSEVPQNLSASRPQDRQFILSSKKLLLSDSGFYLCAWSVRRDPTDTQYFGPGTRLTVL.

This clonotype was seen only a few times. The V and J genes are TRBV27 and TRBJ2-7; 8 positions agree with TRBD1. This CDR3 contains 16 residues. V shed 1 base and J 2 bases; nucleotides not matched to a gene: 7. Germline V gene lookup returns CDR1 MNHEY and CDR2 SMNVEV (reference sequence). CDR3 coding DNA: TGTGCCAGCAGTTTATTATTGCAGGGGGCAACCTACGAGCAGTACTTC. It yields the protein CASSLLLQGATYEQYF.

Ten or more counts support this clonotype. This chain's CDR3 is CASSPGLGQGAMTEAFF. The CDR3 region has the DNA TGTGCCAGCAGTCCTGGGCTGGGACAGGGGGCGATGACTGAAGCTTTCTTT. This chain uses TRBV28 with TRBJ1-1; 12 nucleotides line up with TRBD1. The CDR3 runs to 17 residues. Losses at the gene ends were 5 bases for V and 5 bases for J; bases not matched to a gene: 12. Germline CDR1 MDHEN, CDR2 SYDVKM.

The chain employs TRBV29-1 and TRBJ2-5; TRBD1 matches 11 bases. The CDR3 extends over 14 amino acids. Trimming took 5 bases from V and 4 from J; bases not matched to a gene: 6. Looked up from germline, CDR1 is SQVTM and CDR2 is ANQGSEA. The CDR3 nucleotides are TGCAGCGTTCCGGGACAGGGGGTGAGAGAGACCCAGTACTTC. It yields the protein CSVPGQGVRETQYF.

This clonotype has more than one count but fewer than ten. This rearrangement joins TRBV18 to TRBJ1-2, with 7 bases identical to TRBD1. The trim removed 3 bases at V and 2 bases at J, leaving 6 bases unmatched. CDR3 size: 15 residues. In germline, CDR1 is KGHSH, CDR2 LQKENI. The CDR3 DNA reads TGTGCCAGCTCACCGCCACAGGGGTCCAACTATGGCTACACCTTC. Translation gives CASSPPQGSNYGYTF. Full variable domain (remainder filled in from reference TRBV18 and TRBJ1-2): NAGVMQNPRHLVRRRGQEARLRCSPMKGHSHVYWYRQLPEEGLKFMVYLQKENIIDESGMPKERFSAEFPKEGPSILRIQQVVRGDSAAYFCASSPPQGSNYGYTFGSGTRLTVV.

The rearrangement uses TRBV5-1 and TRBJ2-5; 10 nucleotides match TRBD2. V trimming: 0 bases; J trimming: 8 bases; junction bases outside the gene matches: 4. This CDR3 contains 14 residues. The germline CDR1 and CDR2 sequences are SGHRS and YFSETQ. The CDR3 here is CASSLEASGGTQYF. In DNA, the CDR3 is TGCGCCAGCAGCTTGGAGGCTAGCGGGGGAACCCAGTACTTC. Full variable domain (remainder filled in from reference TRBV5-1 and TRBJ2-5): KAGVTQTPRYLIKTRGQQVTLSCSPISGHRSVSWYQQTPGQGLQFLFEYFSETQRNKGNFPGRFSGRQFSNSRSEMNVSTLELGDSALYLCASSLEASGGTQYFGPGTRLLVL.

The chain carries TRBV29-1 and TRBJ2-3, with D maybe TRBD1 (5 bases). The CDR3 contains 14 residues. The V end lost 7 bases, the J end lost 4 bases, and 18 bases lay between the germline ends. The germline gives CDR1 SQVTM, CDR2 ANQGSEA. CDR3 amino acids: CSAKKSRGPDTQYF. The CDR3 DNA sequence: TGCAGCGCCAAGAAATCAAGGGGCCCAGATACGCAGTATTTT.

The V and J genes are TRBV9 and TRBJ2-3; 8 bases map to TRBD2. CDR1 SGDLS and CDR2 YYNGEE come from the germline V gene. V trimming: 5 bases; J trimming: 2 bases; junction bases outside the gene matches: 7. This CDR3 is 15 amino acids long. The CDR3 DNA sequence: TGTGCCAGCAGTCAAAGCGGGGGCTCCACAGATACGCAGTATTTT. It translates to CASSQSGGSTDTQYF.

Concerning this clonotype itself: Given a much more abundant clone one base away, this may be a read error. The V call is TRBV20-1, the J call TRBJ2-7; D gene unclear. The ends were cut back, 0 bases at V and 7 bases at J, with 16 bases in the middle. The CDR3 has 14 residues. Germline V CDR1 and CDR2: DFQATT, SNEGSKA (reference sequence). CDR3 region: CSARDRFTYNEQYF. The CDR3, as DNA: TGCAGTGCTAGAGATCGGTTTACCTACAATGAGCAGTACTTC.

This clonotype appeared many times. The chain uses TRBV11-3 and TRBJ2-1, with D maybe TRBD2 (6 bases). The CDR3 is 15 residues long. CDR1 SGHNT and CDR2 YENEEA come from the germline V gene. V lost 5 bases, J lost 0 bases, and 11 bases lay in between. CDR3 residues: CASSPLAVSYNEQFF. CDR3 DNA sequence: TGTGCCAGCAGCCCATTAGCGGTCTCCTACAATGAGCAGTTCTTC.

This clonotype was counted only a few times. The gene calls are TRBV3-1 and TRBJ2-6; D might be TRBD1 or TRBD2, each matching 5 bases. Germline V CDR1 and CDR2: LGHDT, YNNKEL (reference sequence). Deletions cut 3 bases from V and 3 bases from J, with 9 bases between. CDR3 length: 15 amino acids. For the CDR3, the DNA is TGTGCCAGCAGCCATGAGGGGCGTGGGGCCAACGTCCTGACTTTC. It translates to CASSHEGRGANVLTF. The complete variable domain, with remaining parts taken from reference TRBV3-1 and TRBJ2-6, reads DTAVSQTPKYLVTQMGNDKSIKCEQNLGHDTMYWYKQDSKKFLKIMFSYNNKELIINETVPNRFSPKSPDKAHLNLHINSLELGDSAVYFCASSHEGRGANVLTFGAGSRLTVL.